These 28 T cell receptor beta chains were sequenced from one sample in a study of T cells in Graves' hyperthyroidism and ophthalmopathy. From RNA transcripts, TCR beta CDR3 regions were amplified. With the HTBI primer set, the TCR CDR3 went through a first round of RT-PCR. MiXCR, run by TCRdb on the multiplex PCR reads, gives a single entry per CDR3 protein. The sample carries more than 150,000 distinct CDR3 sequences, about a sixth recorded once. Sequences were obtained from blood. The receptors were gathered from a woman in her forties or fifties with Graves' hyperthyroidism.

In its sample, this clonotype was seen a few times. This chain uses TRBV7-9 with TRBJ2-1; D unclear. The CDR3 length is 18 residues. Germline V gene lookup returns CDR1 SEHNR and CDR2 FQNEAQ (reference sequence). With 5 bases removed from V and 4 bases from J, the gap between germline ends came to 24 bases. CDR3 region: CASSPRALGKPKYNEQFF. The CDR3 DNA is TGTGCCAGCAGCCCACGCGCCTTGGGGAAACCAAAGTACAATGAGCAGTTCTTC.

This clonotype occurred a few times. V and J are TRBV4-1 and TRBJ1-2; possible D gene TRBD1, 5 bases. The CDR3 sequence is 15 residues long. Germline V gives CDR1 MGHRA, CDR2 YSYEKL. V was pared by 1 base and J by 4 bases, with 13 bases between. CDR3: CASSQVLGGGYGYTF. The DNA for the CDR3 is TGCGCCAGCAGCCAAGTTCTGGGGGGGGGCTATGGCTACACCTTC.

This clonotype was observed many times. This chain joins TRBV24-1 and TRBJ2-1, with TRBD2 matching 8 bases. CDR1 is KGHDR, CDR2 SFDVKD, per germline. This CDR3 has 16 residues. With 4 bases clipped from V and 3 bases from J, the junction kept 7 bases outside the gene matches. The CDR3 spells CATSDLSGGYYNEQFF. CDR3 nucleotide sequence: TGTGCCACCAGTGACCTAAGCGGGGGTTACTACAATGAGCAGTTCTTC.

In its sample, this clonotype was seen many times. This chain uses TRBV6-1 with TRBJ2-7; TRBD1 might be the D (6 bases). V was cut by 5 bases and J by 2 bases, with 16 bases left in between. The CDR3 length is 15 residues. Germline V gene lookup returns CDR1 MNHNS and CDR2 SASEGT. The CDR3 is CASSPVLTGAYEQYF. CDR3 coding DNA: TGTGCCAGCAGTCCCGTTTTGACAGGCGCCTACGAGCAGTACTTC.

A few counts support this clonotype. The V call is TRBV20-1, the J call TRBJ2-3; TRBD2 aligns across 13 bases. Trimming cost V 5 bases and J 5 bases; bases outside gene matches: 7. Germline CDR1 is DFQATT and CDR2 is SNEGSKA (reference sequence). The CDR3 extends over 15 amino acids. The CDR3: CSAALAGGSGDTQYF. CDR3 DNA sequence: TGCAGTGCTGCACTAGCGGGGGGGTCAGGAGATACGCAGTATTTT.

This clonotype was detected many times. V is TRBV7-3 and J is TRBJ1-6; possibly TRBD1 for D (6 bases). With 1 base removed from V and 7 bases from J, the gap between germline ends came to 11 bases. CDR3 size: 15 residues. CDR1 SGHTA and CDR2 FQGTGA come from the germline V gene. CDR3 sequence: CASSLIAGANSPLHF. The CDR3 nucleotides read TGTGCCAGCAGCTTAATCGCAGGGGCCAATTCACCCCTCCACTTT.

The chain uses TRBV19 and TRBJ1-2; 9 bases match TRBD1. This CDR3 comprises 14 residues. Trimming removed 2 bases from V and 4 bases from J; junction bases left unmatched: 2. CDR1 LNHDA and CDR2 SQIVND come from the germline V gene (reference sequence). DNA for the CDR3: TGTGCCAGTAGTATAACAGGGGGCGCCTATGGCTACACCTTC. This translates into CASSITGGAYGYTF.

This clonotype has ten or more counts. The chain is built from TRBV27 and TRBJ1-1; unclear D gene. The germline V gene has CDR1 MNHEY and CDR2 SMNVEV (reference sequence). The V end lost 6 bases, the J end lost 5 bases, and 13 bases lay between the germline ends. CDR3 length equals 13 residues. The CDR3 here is CASSWMLGTEAFF. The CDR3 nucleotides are TGTGCCAGCAGCTGGATGCTGGGGACTGAAGCTTTCTTT.

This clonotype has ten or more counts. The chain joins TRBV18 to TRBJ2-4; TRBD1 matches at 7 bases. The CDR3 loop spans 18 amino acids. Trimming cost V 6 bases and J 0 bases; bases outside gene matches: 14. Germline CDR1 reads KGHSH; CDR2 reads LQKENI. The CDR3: CASSPGTAILLAKNIQYF. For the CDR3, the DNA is TGTGCCAGCTCGCCGGGGACAGCCATCTTATTAGCCAAAAACATTCAGTACTTC.

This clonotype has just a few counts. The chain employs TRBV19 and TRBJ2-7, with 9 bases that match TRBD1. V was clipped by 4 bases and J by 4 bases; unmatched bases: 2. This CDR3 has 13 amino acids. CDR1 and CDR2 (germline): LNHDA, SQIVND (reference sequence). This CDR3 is CASSNGQGYEQYF. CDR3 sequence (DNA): TGTGCCAGTAGTAATGGACAGGGGTACGAGCAGTACTTC.

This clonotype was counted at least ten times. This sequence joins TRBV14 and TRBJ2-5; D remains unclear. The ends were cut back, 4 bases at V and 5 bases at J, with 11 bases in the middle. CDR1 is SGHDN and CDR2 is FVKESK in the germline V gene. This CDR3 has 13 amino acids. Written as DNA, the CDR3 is TGTGCCAGCAGCCCGGGTTCCTGGGAGACCCAGTACTTC. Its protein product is CASSPGSWETQYF.

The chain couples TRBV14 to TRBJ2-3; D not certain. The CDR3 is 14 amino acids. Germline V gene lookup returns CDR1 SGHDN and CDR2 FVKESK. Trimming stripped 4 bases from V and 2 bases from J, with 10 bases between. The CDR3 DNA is TGTGCCAGCAGCCCGCTGTTCTCCACAGATACGCAGTATTTT. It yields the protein CASSPLFSTDTQYF.

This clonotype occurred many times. The CDR3 loop reads CASRLQGGVAPLHF. CDR3 DNA: TGTGCCAGCAGATTACAGGGGGGAGTAGCACCCCTCCACTTT. The chain has TRBV6-1 and TRBJ1-6; 8 bases match TRBD1. With 6 bases clipped from V and 11 bases from J, the junction kept 9 bases outside the gene matches. Germline V gene lookup returns CDR1 MNHNS and CDR2 SASEGT. The CDR3 runs 14 residues.

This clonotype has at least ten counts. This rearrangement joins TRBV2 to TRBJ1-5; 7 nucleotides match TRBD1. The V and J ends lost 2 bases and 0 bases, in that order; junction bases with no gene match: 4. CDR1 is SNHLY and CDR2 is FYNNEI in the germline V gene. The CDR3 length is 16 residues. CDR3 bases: TGTGCCAGCAGTGAATATGGGACAGTTAGCAATCAGCCCCAGCATTTT. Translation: CASSEYGTVSNQPQHF.

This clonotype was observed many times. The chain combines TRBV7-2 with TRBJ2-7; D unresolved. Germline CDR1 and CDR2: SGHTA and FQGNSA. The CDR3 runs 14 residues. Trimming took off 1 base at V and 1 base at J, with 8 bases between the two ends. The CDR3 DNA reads TGTGCCAGCAGCTTAGTAGCCCAATCCTACGAGCAGTACTTC. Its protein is CASSLVAQSYEQYF.

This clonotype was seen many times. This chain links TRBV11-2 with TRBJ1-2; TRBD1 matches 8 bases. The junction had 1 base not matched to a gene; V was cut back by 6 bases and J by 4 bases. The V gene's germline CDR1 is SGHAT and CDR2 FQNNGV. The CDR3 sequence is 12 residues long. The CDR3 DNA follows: TGTGCCAGCAGAACAGGGGGCTATGGCTACACCTTC. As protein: CASRTGGYGYTF. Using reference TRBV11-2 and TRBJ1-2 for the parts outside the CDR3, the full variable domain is EAGVAQSPRYKIIEKRQSVAFWCNPISGHATLYWYQQILGQGPKLLIQFQNNGVVDDSQLPKDRFSAERLKGVDSTLKIQPAKLEDSAVYLCASRTGGYGYTFGSGTRLTVV.

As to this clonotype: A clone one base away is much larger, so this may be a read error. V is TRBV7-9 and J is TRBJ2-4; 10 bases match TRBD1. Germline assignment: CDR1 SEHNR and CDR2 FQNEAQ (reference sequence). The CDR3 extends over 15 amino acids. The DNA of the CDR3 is TGTGCCAGCAGCCCCGGGACAGGGGCCAAAAACATTAAGTACTTC. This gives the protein CASSPGTGAKNIKYF.

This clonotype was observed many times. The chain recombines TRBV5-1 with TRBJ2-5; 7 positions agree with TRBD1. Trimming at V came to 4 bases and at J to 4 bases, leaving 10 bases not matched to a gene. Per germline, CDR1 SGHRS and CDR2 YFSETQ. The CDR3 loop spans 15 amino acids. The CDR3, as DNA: TGCGCCAGCAGCATAAACGACAGGGTCGGAGAGACCCAGTACTTC. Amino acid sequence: CASSINDRVGETQYF.

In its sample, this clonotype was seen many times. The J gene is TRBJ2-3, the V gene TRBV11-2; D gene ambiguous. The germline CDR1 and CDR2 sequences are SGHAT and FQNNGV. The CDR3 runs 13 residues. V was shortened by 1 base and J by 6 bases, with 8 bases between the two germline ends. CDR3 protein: CASSLVLQDTQYF. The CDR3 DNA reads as TGTGCCAGCAGCTTAGTCCTGCAGGATACGCAGTATTTT.

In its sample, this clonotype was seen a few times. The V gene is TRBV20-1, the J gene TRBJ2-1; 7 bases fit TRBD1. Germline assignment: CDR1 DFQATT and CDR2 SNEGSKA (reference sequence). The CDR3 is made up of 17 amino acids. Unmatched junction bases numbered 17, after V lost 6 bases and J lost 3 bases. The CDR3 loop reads CSAPVLLRDRYYNEQFF. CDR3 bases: TGCAGTGCCCCAGTTCTGCTCCGGGACAGATACTACAATGAGCAGTTCTTC.

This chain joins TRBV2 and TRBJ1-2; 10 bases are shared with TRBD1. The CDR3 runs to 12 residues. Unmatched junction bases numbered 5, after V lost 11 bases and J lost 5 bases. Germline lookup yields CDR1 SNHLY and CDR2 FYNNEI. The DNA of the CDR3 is TGTGCCGACAGGGGGCTAACGTATGGCTACACCTTC. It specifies CADRGLTYGYTF.

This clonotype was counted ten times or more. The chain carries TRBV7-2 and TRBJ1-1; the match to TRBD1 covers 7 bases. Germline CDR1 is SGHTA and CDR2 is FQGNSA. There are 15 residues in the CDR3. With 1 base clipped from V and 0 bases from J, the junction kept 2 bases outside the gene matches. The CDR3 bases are TGTGCCAGCAGCTTAGGGGGACAGATGAACACTGAAGCTTTCTTT. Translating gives CASSLGGQMNTEAFF.

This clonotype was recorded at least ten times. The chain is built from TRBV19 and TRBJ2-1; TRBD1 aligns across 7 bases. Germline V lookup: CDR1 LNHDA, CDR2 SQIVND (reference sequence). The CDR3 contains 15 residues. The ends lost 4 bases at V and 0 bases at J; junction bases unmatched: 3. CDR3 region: CASSKQGSSYNEQFF. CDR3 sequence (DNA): TGTGCCAGTAGTAAACAGGGGAGCTCCTACAATGAGCAGTTCTTC. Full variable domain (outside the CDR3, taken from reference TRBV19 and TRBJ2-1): DGGITQSPKYLFRKEGQNVTLSCEQNLNHDAMYWYRQDPGQGLRLIYYSQIVNDFQKGDIAEGYSVSREKKESFPLTVTSAQKNPTAFYLCASSKQGSSYNEQFFGPGTRLTVL.

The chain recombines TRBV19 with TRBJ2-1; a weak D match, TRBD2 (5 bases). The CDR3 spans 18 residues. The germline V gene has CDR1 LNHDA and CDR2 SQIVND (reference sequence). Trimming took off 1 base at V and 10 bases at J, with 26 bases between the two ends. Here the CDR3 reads CASSIGSGWLAGVREQFF. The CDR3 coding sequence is TGTGCCAGTAGTATAGGTTCTGGTTGGCTAGCCGGAGTTAGGGAGCAGTTCTTC.

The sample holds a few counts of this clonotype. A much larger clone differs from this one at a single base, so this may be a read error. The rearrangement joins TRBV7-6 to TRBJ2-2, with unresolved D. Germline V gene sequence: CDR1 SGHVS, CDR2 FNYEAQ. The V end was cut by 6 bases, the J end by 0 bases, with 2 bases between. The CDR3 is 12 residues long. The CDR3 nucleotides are TGTGCCAGCAGATCGAACACCGGGGAGCTGTTTTTT. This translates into CASRSNTGELFF.

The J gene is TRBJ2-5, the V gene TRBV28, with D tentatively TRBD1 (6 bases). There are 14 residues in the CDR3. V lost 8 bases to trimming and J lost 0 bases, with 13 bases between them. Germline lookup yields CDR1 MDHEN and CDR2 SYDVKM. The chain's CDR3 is CASQKYRDQETQYF. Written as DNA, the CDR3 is TGTGCCAGCCAGAAGTACAGGGACCAAGAGACCCAGTACTTC.

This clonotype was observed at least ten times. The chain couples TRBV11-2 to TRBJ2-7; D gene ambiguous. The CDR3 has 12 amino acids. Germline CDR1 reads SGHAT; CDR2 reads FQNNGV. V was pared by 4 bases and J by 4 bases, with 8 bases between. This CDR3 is CASSSDRYEQYF. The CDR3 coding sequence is TGTGCCAGCAGCTCGGACCGGTACGAGCAGTACTTC.

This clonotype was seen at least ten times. CDR3 sequence reads: CASSEEGTGSTEAFF. Written as DNA, the CDR3 is TGTGCCAGCAGTGAAGAAGGGACAGGGAGCACTGAAGCTTTCTTT. The chain is built from TRBV2 and TRBJ1-1, with 9 bases identical to TRBD1. The V segment lost 1 base and the J segment 4 bases; nucleotides outside the gene matches: 4. The CDR3 spans 15 residues. CDR1 SNHLY and CDR2 FYNNEI come from the germline V gene.